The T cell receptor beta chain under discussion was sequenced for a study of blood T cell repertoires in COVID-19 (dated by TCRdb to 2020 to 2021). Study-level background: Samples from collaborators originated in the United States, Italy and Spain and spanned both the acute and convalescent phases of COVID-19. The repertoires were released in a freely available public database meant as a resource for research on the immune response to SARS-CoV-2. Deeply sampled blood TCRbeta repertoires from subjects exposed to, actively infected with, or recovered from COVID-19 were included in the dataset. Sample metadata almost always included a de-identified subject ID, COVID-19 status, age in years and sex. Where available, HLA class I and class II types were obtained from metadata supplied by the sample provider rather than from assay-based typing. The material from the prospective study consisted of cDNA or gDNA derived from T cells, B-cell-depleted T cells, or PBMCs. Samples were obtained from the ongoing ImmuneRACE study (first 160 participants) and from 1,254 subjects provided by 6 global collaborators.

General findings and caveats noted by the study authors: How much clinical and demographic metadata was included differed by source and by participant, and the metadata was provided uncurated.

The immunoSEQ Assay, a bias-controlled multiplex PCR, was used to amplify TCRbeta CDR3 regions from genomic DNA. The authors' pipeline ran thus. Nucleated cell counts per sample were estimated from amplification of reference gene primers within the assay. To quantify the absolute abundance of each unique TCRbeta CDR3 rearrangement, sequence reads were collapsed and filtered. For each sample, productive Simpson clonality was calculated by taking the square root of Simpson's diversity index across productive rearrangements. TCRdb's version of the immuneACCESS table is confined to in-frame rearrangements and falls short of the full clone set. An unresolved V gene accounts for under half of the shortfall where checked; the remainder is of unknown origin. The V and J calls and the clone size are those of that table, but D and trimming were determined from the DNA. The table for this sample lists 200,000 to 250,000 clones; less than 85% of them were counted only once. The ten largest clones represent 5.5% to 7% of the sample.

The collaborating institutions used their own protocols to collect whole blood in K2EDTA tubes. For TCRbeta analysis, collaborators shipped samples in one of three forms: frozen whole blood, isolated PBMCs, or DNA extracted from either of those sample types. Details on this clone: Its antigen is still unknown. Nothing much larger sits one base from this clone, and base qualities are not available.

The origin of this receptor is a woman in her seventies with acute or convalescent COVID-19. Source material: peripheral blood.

The CDR3 amino acid sequence is: CASDRGATNEKLFF. The DNA sequence reads TGCGCCTCCGACCGGGGGGCAACTAATGAAAAACTGTTTTTT. The chain was built from TRBV10-1 and TRBJ1-4; matching of 5 bases hints at TRBD1 as the D gene. From a lookup of the germline V gene (reference sequence), CDR1 and CDR2 are WNHNN and SYGVQD. V is shortened by 11 bases, J by 0 bases, and the region joining them spans 13 bases. Counted from cysteine to phenylalanine, this CDR3 has 14 amino acids. CDR3 DNA is the only sequence kept; it has 42 bases, read in frame from the first base.